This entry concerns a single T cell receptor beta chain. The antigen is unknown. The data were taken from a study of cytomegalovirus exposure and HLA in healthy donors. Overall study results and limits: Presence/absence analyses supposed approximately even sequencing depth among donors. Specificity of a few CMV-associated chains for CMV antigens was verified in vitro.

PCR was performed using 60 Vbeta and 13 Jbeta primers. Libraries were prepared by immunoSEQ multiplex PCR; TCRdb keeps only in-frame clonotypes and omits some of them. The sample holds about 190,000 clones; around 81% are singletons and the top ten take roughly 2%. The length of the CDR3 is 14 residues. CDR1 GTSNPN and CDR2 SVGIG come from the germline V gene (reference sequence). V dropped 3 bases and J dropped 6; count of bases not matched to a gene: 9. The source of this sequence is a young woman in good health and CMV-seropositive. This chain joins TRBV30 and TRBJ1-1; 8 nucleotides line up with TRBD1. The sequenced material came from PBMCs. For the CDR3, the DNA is TGTGCCTGGAGGAAACGACAGGGGCGGGCTGAAGCTTTCTTT. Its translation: CAWRKRQGRAEAFF.